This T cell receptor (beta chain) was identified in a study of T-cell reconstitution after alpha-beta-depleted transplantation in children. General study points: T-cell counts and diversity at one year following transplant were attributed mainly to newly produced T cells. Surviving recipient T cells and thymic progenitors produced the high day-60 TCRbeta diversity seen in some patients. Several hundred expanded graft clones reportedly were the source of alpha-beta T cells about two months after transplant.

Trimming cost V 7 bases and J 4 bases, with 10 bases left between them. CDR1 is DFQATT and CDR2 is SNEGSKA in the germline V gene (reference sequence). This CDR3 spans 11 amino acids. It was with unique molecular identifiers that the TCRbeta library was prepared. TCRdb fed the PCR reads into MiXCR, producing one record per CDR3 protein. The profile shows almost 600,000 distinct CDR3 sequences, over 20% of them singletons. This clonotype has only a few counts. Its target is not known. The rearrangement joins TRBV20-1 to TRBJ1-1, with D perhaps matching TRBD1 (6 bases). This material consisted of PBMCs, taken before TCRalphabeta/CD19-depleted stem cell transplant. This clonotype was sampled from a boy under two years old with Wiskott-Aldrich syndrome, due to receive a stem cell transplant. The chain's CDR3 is CSVDRSTEAFF. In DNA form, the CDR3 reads TGCAGTGTGGACAGATCCACTGAAGCTTTCTTT.